These 8 T cell receptor beta chains originate from one sample sequenced in a study of monozygotic twins with inflammatory bowel disease. Reanalyzing the 5' RACE reads, TCRdb keeps one entry per CDR3 protein, without DNA. This listing includes roughly 150,000 distinct CDR3 sequences. Material for sequencing was blood. These receptors were taken from a human donor with ulcerative colitis or Crohn's disease, or a healthy co-twin of an affected twin (not recorded which).

The rearrangement links TRBV2 to TRBJ1-5; TCRdb indicates TRBD1, and absent DNA this call remains unverified. Germline assignment: CDR1 SNHLY and CDR2 FYNNEI. CDR3 length equals 16 residues. The CDR3 loop is CASGFGGERSNQPQHF.

V gene TRBV29-1 combines with J gene TRBJ2-7; lacking DNA, the TRBD2 call made by TCRdb goes unchecked. Germline values: CDR1 SQVTM, CDR2 ANQGSEA. The CDR3 is 13 residues long. CDR3 in amino acids: CSVELAGNYEQYF.

V gene TRBV12-3 or TRBV12-4 combines with J gene TRBJ1-5; TCRdb indicates TRBD1, and absent DNA this call remains unverified. The CDR3 runs 14 residues. The CDR3 here is CASSLTGVNQPQHF.

The V and J genes are TRBV7-8 and TRBJ1-2. Germline V gene lookup returns CDR1 SGHVS and CDR2 FQNEAQ. This CDR3 has 15 amino acids. CDR3: CASSPTVLGIYGYTF. The variable domain in full, with the rest retrieved from reference TRBV7-8 and TRBJ1-2, is GAGVSQSPRYKVAKRGQDVALRCDPISGHVSLFWYQQALGQGPEFLTYFQNEAQLDKSGLPSDRFFAERPEGSVSTLKIQRTQQEDSAVYLCASSPTVLGIYGYTFGSGTRLTVV.

The chain recombines TRBV10-3 with TRBJ2-1; TCRdb indicates TRBD2, and absent DNA this call remains unverified. The CDR3 spans 16 residues. Germline V lookup: CDR1 ENHRY, CDR2 SYGVKD. The CDR3 loop is CAISGLTSGRDNEQFF.

The chain recombines TRBV11-1 with TRBJ2-1; the D gene TCRdb calls, TRBD2, cannot be checked with no DNA. The CDR3 spans 16 residues. Looked up from germline, CDR1 is SGHAT and CDR2 is FQDESV (reference sequence). This CDR3 is CASSFRTSGRYNEQFF.

V is TRBV29-1 and J is TRBJ1-1. This CDR3 is built from 11 residues. CDR1 and CDR2 from the germline V gene are SQVTM and ANQGSEA. The CDR3 spells CSVEWKTEAFF.

The chain joins TRBV11-2 to TRBJ2-3; TCRdb names TRBD2, which stays unverified in the absence of DNA. CDR1 SGHAT and CDR2 FQNNGV come from the germline V gene. This CDR3 is built from 13 residues. CDR3 loop: CASSLERVDTQYF.